This passage covers 17 T cell receptor beta chains from one sample sequenced in a study of regulatory T cells in long-lasting Graves disease. In building TCR beta libraries, iRepertoire HTBI primers were used together with Arm-PCR of CDR3 regions. From the multiplex PCR reads, TCRdb called clonotypes with MiXCR, one entry per CDR3 protein. The table lists a few hundred thousand distinct CDR3 sequences, about 14% of them singletons. Time point here: newly diagnosed GD, antithyroid drugs for less than 3 months. Generation of the TCR library employed RNA extracted from PBMCs. The sample was also reused in another study, on T cells in Graves' hyperthyroidism and ophthalmopathy.

The material sequenced was peripheral blood mononuclear cells (PBMCs), taken at new diagnosis, from a patient treated with antithyroid drugs. These TCRs come from a woman aged 45-60 years with Graves disease.

The chain combines TRBV24-1 with TRBJ2-7; tentative D call: TRBD2 (6 bases). The ends were cut back, 3 bases at V and 2 bases at J, with 13 bases in the middle. The CDR3 has 15 amino acids. The germline gives CDR1 KGHDR, CDR2 SFDVKD. The CDR3 DNA is TGTGCCACCAGTGATCCGGGGGTGAGCCCCTACGAGCAGTACTTC. Residues: CATSDPGVSPYEQYF.

About this clonotype itself: This CDR3 is missing its conserved last phenylalanine or tryptophan, likely due to a read error. This sequence joins TRBV6-5 and TRBJ2-5; 10 bases line up with TRBD1. The V and J ends lost 2 bases and 3 bases, in that order; junction bases with no gene match: 3. The CDR3 extends over 15 amino acids. Germline assignment: CDR1 MNHEY and CDR2 SVGAGI. The chain's CDR3 is CASSYPGQGEETQYL. The CDR3 coding sequence is TGTGCCAGCAGTTACCCAGGACAGGGGGAAGAGACCCAGTACTTA.

In its sample, this clonotype was seen many times. J is TRBJ2-1 and V is TRBV5-6; 10 bases are a match to TRBD1. The CDR3 is 16 residues long. The trim removed 3 bases at V and 7 bases at J, leaving 10 bases unmatched. Germline CDR1 SGHDT, CDR2 YYEEEE. The CDR3 DNA is TGTGCCAGCAGCTCTCGATCCGGGACAGGGGATAATGAGCAGTTCTTC. Residues: CASSSRSGTGDNEQFF.

This clonotype was recorded at least ten times. The chain uses TRBV6-1 and TRBJ2-7; 10 nucleotides line up with TRBD1. The CDR3 is 13 amino acids. In germline, CDR1 is MNHNS, CDR2 SASEGT. V was pared by 10 bases and J by 5 bases, with 8 bases of the junction left unmatched. The DNA for the CDR3 is TGTGCCATCCCGGGACAGGGGATCAACGAGCAGTACTTC. This sequence encodes CAIPGQGINEQYF.

This clonotype was seen ten or more times. The gene calls are TRBV28 and TRBJ1-2, with 8 bases fitting TRBD1. The CDR3 is made up of 13 amino acids. The ends lost 4 bases at V and 6 bases at J; junction bases unmatched: 4. In germline, CDR1 is MDHEN, CDR2 SYDVKM. The CDR3 sequence: CASSSGQGHGYTF. The DNA of the CDR3 is TGTGCCAGCAGTTCCGGACAGGGCCATGGCTACACCTTC.

The J gene is TRBJ2-3, the V gene TRBV12-3 or TRBV12-4, with 9 bases aligning to TRBD2. Trimming took 4 bases from V and 1 from J; bases not matched to a gene: 6. CDR3 length equals 16 residues. The CDR3 sequence: CASSWGGRVGTDTQYF. Here the CDR3 DNA reads TGTGCCAGCAGTTGGGGCGGGAGGGTTGGCACAGATACGCAGTATTTT.

This clonotype was observed a handful of times. This rearrangement joins TRBV19 to TRBJ2-6; tentatively, D is TRBD1 or TRBD2 (5 bases each). In germline, CDR1 is LNHDA, CDR2 SQIVND (reference sequence). V was clipped by 5 bases and J by 0 bases, with 14 bases between them. The CDR3 covers 17 residues. The chain's CDR3 is CASSPLRGDSGANVLTF. In nucleotides, the CDR3 is TGTGCCAGTAGTCCCCTGAGGGGTGACTCTGGGGCCAACGTCCTGACTTTC.

A few counts support this clonotype. This could be a read error, since a much larger clone is one nucleotide away. The rearrangement links TRBV10-3 to TRBJ2-5, with TRBD2 matching over 7 bases. In germline, CDR1 is ENHRY, CDR2 SYGVKD. The CDR3 totals 17 residues. CDR3 DNA sequence: TGTGCCATCAGTGGGAGGCCCCGGGGGGTCGGTGAAGAGACCCGGTACTTC. Translating gives CAISGRPRGVGEETRYF.

In its sample, this clonotype was seen many times. The chain has TRBV3-1 and TRBJ2-1; TRBD2 might be the D (6 bases). V dropped 0 bases and J dropped 0 bases, with 9 bases sitting between them. Germline-derived CDR1 and CDR2 are LGHDT and YNNKEL (reference sequence). CDR3 length: 16 amino acids. CDR3 nucleotide sequence: TGTGCCAGCAGCCAAGAGGCGGGAAGCTCCTACAATGAGCAGTTCTTC. Protein: CASSQEAGSSYNEQFF.

Ten or more counts support this clonotype. The chain combines TRBV3-1 with TRBJ1-1; the D is unclear. CDR1 LGHDT and CDR2 YNNKEL come from the germline V gene (reference sequence). The CDR3 consists of 16 residues. Deletions cut 1 base from V and 2 bases from J, with 14 bases between. The CDR3 region has the DNA TGTGCCAGCAGCCAAGTTTATTCTAACAGTAACACTGAAGCTTTCTTT. Amino acid sequence: CASSQVYSNSNTEAFF.

This clonotype was detected only a few times. The chain has TRBV6-1 and TRBJ2-7; D is perhaps TRBD1 (6 bases). Trimming shortened V by 6 bases and J by 4 bases, and 16 bases separated the two germline ends. Germline loops: CDR1 MNHNS, CDR2 SASEGT. The CDR3 is made up of 14 amino acids. CDR3 coding DNA: TGTGCCAGCAGACGGACGATGGGGGCATACGAGCAGTACTTC. Amino acids: CASRRTMGAYEQYF.

This clonotype has at least ten counts. V and J are TRBV6-5 and TRBJ1-1, with D unresolved. Trimming removed 0 bases from V and 4 bases from J, with 24 bases in between. Looked up from germline, CDR1 is MNHEY and CDR2 is SVGAGI. The CDR3 is made up of 19 amino acids. Written as DNA, the CDR3 is TGTGCCAGCAGTTACTCGATTCATAGAAGTCGGGAGGGTCGCACTGAAGCTTTCTTT. This gives the protein CASSYSIHRSREGRTEAFF.

The chain employs TRBV27 and TRBJ1-1; D is ambiguous. Looked up from germline, CDR1 is MNHEY and CDR2 is SMNVEV (reference sequence). The V end lost 6 bases, the J end lost 3 bases, and 8 bases lay between the germline ends. CDR3 length: 12 amino acids. The CDR3 here is CASRSGDTEAFF. CDR3 DNA: TGTGCCAGCAGAAGCGGAGACACTGAAGCTTTCTTT.

The chain combines TRBV6-2 or TRBV6-3 with TRBJ2-1; D not resolved. V was cut by 6 bases and J by 0 bases, with 12 bases left in between. Germline V gene sequence: CDR1 MNHEY, CDR2 SVGEGT. The CDR3 runs 15 residues. This CDR3 is CASRRTMGSYNEQFF. The CDR3 coding sequence is TGTGCCAGCAGGCGGACCATGGGCTCCTACAATGAGCAGTTCTTC.

There are a few counts of this clonotype. This chain connects TRBV6-1 to TRBJ2-1; the match to TRBD1 covers 7 bases. CDR3 size: 18 residues. The trim removed 4 bases at V and 6 bases at J, leaving 18 bases unmatched. Germline loops: CDR1 MNHNS, CDR2 SASEGT. CDR3 loop: CASSAWVGQDLYSNEQFF. In nucleotides, the CDR3 is TGTGCCAGCAGTGCGTGGGTAGGACAGGACCTTTACTCCAATGAGCAGTTCTTC.

In this sample, this clonotype turned up a few times. The V and J genes are TRBV27 and TRBJ2-2; D assignment may be TRBD1 or TRBD2 (5 bases each). In germline, CDR1 is MNHEY, CDR2 SMNVEV (reference sequence). This CDR3 contains 15 residues. V lost 5 bases, J lost 5 bases, and 15 bases lay in between. The DNA for the CDR3 is TGTGCCAGCAGTATTTCCGGGACCGTGACCGGGGAGCTGTTTTTT. Amino acids: CASSISGTVTGELFF.

The J gene is TRBJ1-6, the V gene TRBV6-5; tentatively, D is TRBD1 (5 bases). The CDR3 spans 13 residues. Germline lookup yields CDR1 MNHEY and CDR2 SVGAGI. V was cut by 4 bases and J by 10 bases, with 11 bases left in between. The CDR3: CASSWGGGSPLHF. CDR3 nucleotides: TGTGCCAGCAGTTGGGGGGGTGGCTCACCCCTCCACTTT.